The present entry profiles one T cell receptor (beta chain) with its context. Antigen: not known. Trimming left V 5 bases short and J 7 bases short, with 17 bases between. Per the germline V gene, CDR1 is LGHNA and CDR2 is YSLEER. This CDR3 has 14 residues. This entry is derived from a study of CD8+ T cells in alopecia areata. Turning to the study itself: Treated patients swallowed 5 to 10 mg of oral tofacitinib twice daily.

Extracted from the samples, RNA was reverse transcribed into cDNA to serve as the sequencing template. Produced via immunoSEQ multiplex PCR; TCRdb's table is partial and in-frame only. The data contain roughly 140,000 clones, 82% of them singletons. Treatment meaning: oral pan-JAK inhibitor, 5-10 mg twice daily. Findings of the study overall: Many expanded lesional clones persisted in scalp and blood during tofacitinib treatment. A single nonresponder leaves the baseline CD8+ expansion link to response uncertain.

This receptor was identified in a human donor with alopecia areata. The V call is TRBV4-3, the J call TRBJ2-5, with a possible D match to TRBD1 (5 bases). This specimen consisted of CD8+ T cells sorted from blood, obtained at week 4, from a patient treated with tofacitinib. The CDR3 spells CASSSQGVGTTQYF. The CDR3 DNA reads TGCGCCAGCAGCTCCCAAGGGGTGGGAACGACCCAGTACTTC.